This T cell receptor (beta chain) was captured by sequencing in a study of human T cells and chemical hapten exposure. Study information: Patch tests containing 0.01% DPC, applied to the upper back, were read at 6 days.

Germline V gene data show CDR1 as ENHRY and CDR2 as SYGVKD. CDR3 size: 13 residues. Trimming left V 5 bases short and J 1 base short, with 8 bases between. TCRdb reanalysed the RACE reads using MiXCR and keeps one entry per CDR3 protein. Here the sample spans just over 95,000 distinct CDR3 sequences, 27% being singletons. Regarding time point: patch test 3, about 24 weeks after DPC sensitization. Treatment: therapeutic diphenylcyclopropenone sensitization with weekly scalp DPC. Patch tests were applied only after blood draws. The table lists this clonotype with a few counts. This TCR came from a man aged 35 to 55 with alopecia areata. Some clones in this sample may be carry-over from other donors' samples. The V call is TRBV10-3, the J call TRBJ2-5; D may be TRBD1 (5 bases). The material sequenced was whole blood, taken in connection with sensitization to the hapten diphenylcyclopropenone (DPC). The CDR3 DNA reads TGTGCCATCAGTTCCAGGGTCCAAGAGACCCAGTACTTC. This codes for CAISSRVQETQYF.